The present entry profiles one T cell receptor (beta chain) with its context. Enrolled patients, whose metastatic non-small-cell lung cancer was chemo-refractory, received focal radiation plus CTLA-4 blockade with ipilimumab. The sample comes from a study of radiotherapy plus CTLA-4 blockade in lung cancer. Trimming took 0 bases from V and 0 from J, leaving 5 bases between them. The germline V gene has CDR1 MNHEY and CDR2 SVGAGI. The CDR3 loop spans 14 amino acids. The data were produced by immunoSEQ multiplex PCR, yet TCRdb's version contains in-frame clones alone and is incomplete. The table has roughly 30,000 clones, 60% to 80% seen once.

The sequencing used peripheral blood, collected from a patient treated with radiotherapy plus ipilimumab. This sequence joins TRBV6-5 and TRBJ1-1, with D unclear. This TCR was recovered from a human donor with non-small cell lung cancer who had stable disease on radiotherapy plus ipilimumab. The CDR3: CASSYSRLNTEAFF. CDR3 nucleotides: TGTGCCAGCAGTTACTCAAGACTGAACACTGAAGCTTTCTTT.